Below are 25 T cell receptor beta chains sequenced from a single sample in a study of blood T cell repertoires in COVID-19. The assay was immunoSEQ multiplex PCR, and TCRdb's table has in-frame clones only and misses some. The table lists around 120,000 clones, roughly nine tenths of them singletons, with roughly 3.7% in the top ten. The sequenced sample was peripheral blood. Receptors originate from a man in his forties or fifties with active COVID-19.

The chain links TRBV7-9 to TRBJ1-6, with D unclear. Deletions cut 5 bases from V and 5 bases from J, with 10 bases between. The germline V gene has CDR1 SEHNR and CDR2 FQNEAQ (reference sequence). The CDR3 covers 14 residues. As DNA, the CDR3 is TGTGCCAGCAGCCAACAGACAAATAATTCACCCCTCCACTTT. Translating it yields CASSQQTNNSPLHF.

This sequence joins TRBV7-8 and TRBJ1-5; TRBD1 is a possible D gene (6 bases). CDR1 is SGHVS, CDR2 FQNEAQ, per germline. The CDR3 consists of 13 residues. V lost 5 bases and J lost 6, with 11 bases in between. CDR3 amino acids: CASSVTGPQPQHF. In DNA form, the CDR3 reads TGTGCCAGCAGCGTAACAGGGCCTCAGCCCCAGCATTTT.

The chain couples TRBV9 to TRBJ1-1; D is perhaps TRBD1 (5 bases). V was pared by 4 bases and J by 7 bases, with 17 bases between. Germline lookup yields CDR1 SGDLS and CDR2 YYNGEE. CDR3 size: 14 residues. CDR3 in DNA: TGTGCCAGCAGCCCCGCCGGCGGGGGTGGTGAAGCTTTCTTT. Protein: CASSPAGGGGEAFF. The variable domain in full, with the rest retrieved from reference TRBV9 and TRBJ1-1, is DSGVTQTPKHLITATGQRVTLRCSPRSGDLSVYWYQQSLDQGLQFLIQYYNGEERAKGNILERFSAQQFPDLHSELNLSSLELGDSALYFCASSPAGGGGEAFFGQGTRLTVV.

This chain joins TRBV21-1 and TRBJ2-7; the D call in the table, TRBD2, was not verified against the DNA. TRBV21-1 counts as a pseudogene. The CDR3 has 14 residues. The DNA of the CDR3 is TGTGCCAGCAGCACGCATAAGCTCTCCTACGAGCAGTACGTC. It specifies CASSTHKLSYEQYV.

This clone was seen a handful of times. The rearrangement links TRBV30 to TRBJ1-5; weak D call: TRBD1 (5 bases). The V end was cut by 0 bases, the J end by 2 bases, with 11 bases between. Germline V CDR1 and CDR2: GTSNPN, SVGIG (reference sequence). The CDR3 contains 15 residues. The DNA for the CDR3 is TGTGCCTGGAGTGTACTAGCACAGGGCAATCAGCCCCAGCATTTT. Its translation: CAWSVLAQGNQPQHF.

V is TRBV18 and J is TRBJ2-2, with TRBD2 identical over 7 bases. CDR3 length: 18 residues. Germline values: CDR1 KGHSH, CDR2 LQKENI. The junction had 15 bases not matched to a gene; V was cut back by 4 bases and J by 4 bases. The CDR3, as DNA: TGTGCCAGCTCACTCAGACCTCCGGCGGGGGACGGCACCGGGGAGCTGTTTTTT. Protein product: CASSLRPPAGDGTGELFF.

Note on this clone: The same CDR3 arises from other DNA sequences in this sample as well. CDR3 in amino acids: CARSADKPSGNTIYF. Written as DNA, the CDR3 is TGTGCCAGAAGCGCAGACAAGCCCTCTGGAAACACCATATATTTT. The chain is built from TRBV5-3 and TRBJ1-3; D remains ambiguous. TRBV5-3 is labeled an ORF, and its function is uncertain. CDR3 length: 15 residues. V lost 4 bases, J lost 0 bases, and 11 bases lay in between.

The rearrangement links TRBV18 to TRBJ1-6, with D perhaps matching TRBD1 (6 bases). This CDR3 has 15 residues. The V end was cut by 3 bases, the J end by 7 bases, with 13 bases between. The germline V gene has CDR1 KGHSH and CDR2 LQKENI. The CDR3 sequence: CASSPGSQGNSPLHF. As DNA, the CDR3 is TGTGCCAGCTCACCGGGGAGCCAGGGGAATTCACCCCTCCACTTT.

This chain joins TRBV29-1 and TRBJ2-3; 12 nucleotides line up with TRBD1. V lost 5 bases, J lost 5 bases, and 5 bases stayed unmatched. CDR3 length: 14 amino acids. Germline CDR1 is SQVTM and CDR2 is ANQGSEA. The CDR3 DNA is TGCAGCGTTACCGGGACAGGGGGCATAGATACGCAGTATTTT. It codes for CSVTGTGGIDTQYF.

This rearrangement joins TRBV12-3 or TRBV12-4 to TRBJ1-2; maybe TRBD1 (6 bases). Between the trimmed V and J ends, which lost 5 bases and 7 bases, there was a span of 11 bases. The CDR3 loop spans 12 amino acids. The CDR3 reads CASSSRGSGYTF. The DNA of the CDR3 is TGTGCCAGCAGTAGCAGGGGATCTGGCTACACCTTC.

The chain employs TRBV6-5 and TRBJ1-1; TRBD1 is a possible D gene (6 bases). Trimming took off 6 bases at V and 0 bases at J, with 11 bases between the two ends. In germline, CDR1 is MNHEY, CDR2 SVGAGI. The CDR3 contains 14 residues. In DNA form, the CDR3 reads TGTGCCAGCAGGGACAGCCGACTGAACACTGAAGCTTTCTTT. Translating gives CASRDSRLNTEAFF.

The chain employs TRBV3-1 (or the pseudogene TRBV3-2) and TRBJ2-1; 11 nucleotides align to TRBD2. The CDR3 extends over 15 amino acids. Germline CDR1 is LGHDT and CDR2 is YNNKEL (reference sequence). V was clipped by 10 bases and J by 4 bases; unmatched bases: 9. The CDR3 here is CATRKTSGGYNEQFF. The CDR3 bases are TGTGCCACCAGAAAAACTAGCGGGGGTTACAATGAGCAGTTCTTC.

This clone turned up a few times. V and J are TRBV3-1 (or the pseudogene TRBV3-2) and TRBJ1-1; weak D call: TRBD1 (5 bases). This CDR3 contains 15 residues. Trimming removed 2 bases at V and 7 bases at J, with 17 bases between. Germline assignment: CDR1 LGHDT and CDR2 YNNKEL (reference sequence). Here the CDR3 DNA reads TGTGCCAGCAGCCAATTATGGGGGGTGAACGGTGAAGCTTTCTTT. Its translation: CASSQLWGVNGEAFF.

This sequence joins TRBV9 and TRBJ1-1; 7 bases align to TRBD1. The junction had 9 bases not matched to a gene; V was cut back by 4 bases and J by 0 bases. CDR3 length: 16 residues. From germline, CDR1 is SGDLS and CDR2 YYNGEE. For the CDR3, the DNA is TGTGCCAGCAGCCAGAACTTGGGACAGATGAACACTGAAGCTTTCTTT. This encodes CASSQNLGQMNTEAFF.

The chain's CDR3 is CASSENGDRGRETQYF. DNA of the CDR3: TGCGCCAGCAGCGAAAATGGCGACAGGGGGCGAGAGACCCAGTACTTC. The V gene is TRBV5-1, the J gene TRBJ2-5, with 10 bases lining up with TRBD1. The CDR3 spans 16 residues. Germline values: CDR1 SGHRS, CDR2 YFSETQ. The ends lost 4 bases at V and 4 bases at J; junction bases unmatched: 10.

V and J are TRBV6-5 and TRBJ1-2, with 9 bases matching TRBD1. Germline assignment: CDR1 MNHEY and CDR2 SVGAGI. The trim removed 6 bases at V and 1 base at J, leaving 6 bases unmatched. The CDR3 covers 15 residues. The CDR3 loop is CASRPGQGINYGYTF. The CDR3 DNA reads as TGTGCCAGCAGGCCCGGACAGGGGATTAACTATGGCTACACCTTC.

This clone showed up just a few times. The chain uses TRBV7-9 and TRBJ1-1; D ambiguous. Trimming shortened V by 2 bases and J by 0 bases, and 7 bases separated the two germline ends. The germline gives CDR1 SEHNR, CDR2 FQNEAQ (reference sequence). This CDR3 has 14 amino acids. This CDR3 is CASSLLEVNTEAFF. CDR3 DNA sequence: TGTGCCAGCAGCTTACTGGAGGTGAACACTGAAGCTTTCTTT.

The CDR3 spells CASRLTGSSNYGYTF. CDR3 DNA: TGTGCCAGCAGGTTGACAGGGTCATCGAACTATGGCTACACCTTC. The rearrangement uses TRBV6-5 and TRBJ1-2; TRBD1 matches at 7 bases. From germline, CDR1 is MNHEY and CDR2 SVGAGI. V shed 6 bases, J shed 2 bases, and the junction held 9 bases outside the gene matches. The CDR3 has 15 residues.

The V gene is TRBV3-1 (or the pseudogene TRBV3-2), the J gene TRBJ2-5, with TRBD2 matching 9 bases. This CDR3 comprises 15 residues. J lost 3 bases, V lost 1 base, and 3 bases had no gene match. Germline lookup yields CDR1 LGHDT and CDR2 YNNKEL (reference sequence). The CDR3 nucleotides are TGTGCCAGCAGCCAAGGGCTAGCGGGAAAAGAGACCCAGTACTTC. Translated, it gives CASSQGLAGKETQYF.

J is TRBJ1-1 and V is TRBV5-5; TRBD1 agrees at 12 bases. Germline V CDR1 and CDR2: SGHKS, YYEKEE (reference sequence). This CDR3 contains 15 residues. The V and J ends lost 3 bases and 5 bases, in that order; junction bases with no gene match: 5. As DNA, the CDR3 is TGTGCCAGCAGCTCCCGGGACAGGGGGCGGACTGAAGCTTTCTTT. This translates into CASSSRDRGRTEAFF.

The chain couples TRBV27 to TRBJ2-7; TRBD1 matches at 7 bases. The ends lost 6 bases at V and 3 bases at J; junction bases unmatched: 8. The germline gives CDR1 MNHEY, CDR2 SMNVEV (reference sequence). The CDR3 length is 14 residues. This CDR3 is CASSRTGPRYEQYF. CDR3 nucleotides: TGTGCCAGCAGCCGGACAGGCCCCCGCTACGAGCAGTACTTC.

The gene calls are TRBV6-5 and TRBJ2-1, with D perhaps matching TRBD2 (6 bases). This CDR3 is 16 amino acids long. Germline CDR1 MNHEY, CDR2 SVGAGI. V lost 4 bases and J 12 bases, leaving 25 bases between the germline ends. The CDR3 coding sequence is TGTGCCAGCAGTTTAATCCGGGAGCCTACCTTCTATGCGCAGTTCTTC. As protein: CASSLIREPTFYAQFF.

This chain joins TRBV6-1 and TRBJ1-3; no reliable D call. CDR1 is MNHNS, CDR2 SASEGT, per germline. The CDR3 loop spans 17 amino acids. V lost 1 base and J 4 bases, leaving 17 bases between the germline ends. The CDR3 DNA reads TGTGCCAGCAGTGAAGAGGCAGCGTCTACTTTGGGAAACACCATATATTTT. It codes for CASSEEAASTLGNTIYF.

The chain recombines TRBV4-1 with TRBJ1-6; the D gene is possibly TRBD1 (6 bases). Germline CDR1 reads MGHRA; CDR2 reads YSYEKL. Trimming removed 5 bases at V and 10 bases at J, with 12 bases between. There are 13 residues in the CDR3. This chain's CDR3 is CASSSGGGSPLHF. Here the CDR3 DNA reads TGCGCCAGCAGCTCTGGGGGCGGATCACCCCTCCACTTT.

The rearrangement uses TRBV7-9 and TRBJ2-1, with TRBD2 as a possible D gene (7 bases). Germline lookup yields CDR1 SEHNR and CDR2 FQNEAQ (reference sequence). The V end was cut by 4 bases, the J end by 2 bases, with 12 bases between. The CDR3 loop spans 15 amino acids. This chain's CDR3 is CASSSPGGPYNEQFF. The CDR3 coding sequence is TGTGCCAGCAGCTCCCCCGGGGGGCCCTACAATGAGCAGTTCTTC.